The present TCR beta chain was sequenced within a study of T cells after yellow fever vaccination. Overall study findings and caveats: FACS-sorted repertoires could harbor abundant contaminating bulk-population clonotypes.

Template switching by 5'RACE produced TCR cDNA, adding a universal primer site and UMIs. TCRdb used MiXCR to reprocess the 5' RACE reads, holding one entry per CDR3 protein. The data show about 150,000 distinct CDR3 sequences, 6.6% seen once. This CDR3 is built from 16 residues. CDR1 and CDR2 from the germline V gene are KGHSH and LQKENI. V was clipped by 3 bases and J by 2 bases; unmatched bases: 1. About this clonotype itself: Its matching antigen is unknown.

This specimen was CD4+ T cells sorted from PBMCs, taken 10 days after the yellow fever booster vaccination. The chain combines TRBV18 with TRBJ2-2, with 12 bases fitting TRBD1. The origin of this receptor is a man under 40 who received the YFV17D yellow fever vaccine. The CDR3 loop reads CASSPGTGGNTGELFF. In DNA form, the CDR3 reads TGTGCCAGCTCACCTGGGACAGGGGGCAACACCGGGGAGCTGTTTTTT.